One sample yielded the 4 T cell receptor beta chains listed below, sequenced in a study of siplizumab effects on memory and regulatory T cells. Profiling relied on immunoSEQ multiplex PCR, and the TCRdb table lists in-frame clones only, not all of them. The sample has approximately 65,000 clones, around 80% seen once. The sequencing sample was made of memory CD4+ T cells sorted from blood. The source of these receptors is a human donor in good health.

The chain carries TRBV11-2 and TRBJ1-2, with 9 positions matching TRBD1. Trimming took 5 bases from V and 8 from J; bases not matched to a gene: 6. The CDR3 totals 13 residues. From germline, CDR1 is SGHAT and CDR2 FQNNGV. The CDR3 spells CASSPGTGWGYTF. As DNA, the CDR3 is TGTGCCAGCAGCCCAGGGACAGGGTGGGGCTACACCTTC.

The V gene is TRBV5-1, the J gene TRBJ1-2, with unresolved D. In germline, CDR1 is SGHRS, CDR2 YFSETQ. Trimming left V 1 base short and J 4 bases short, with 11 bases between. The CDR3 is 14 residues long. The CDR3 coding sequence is TGCGCCAGCAGCTTGAATCCGAGCCTCTATGGCTACACCTTC. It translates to CASSLNPSLYGYTF.

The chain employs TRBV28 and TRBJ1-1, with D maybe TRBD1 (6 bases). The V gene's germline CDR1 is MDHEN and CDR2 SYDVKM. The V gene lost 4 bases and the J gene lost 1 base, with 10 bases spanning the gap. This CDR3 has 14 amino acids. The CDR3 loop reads CASSSAGENTEAFF. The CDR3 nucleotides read TGTGCCAGCAGTTCGGCAGGGGAGAACACTGAAGCTTTCTTT. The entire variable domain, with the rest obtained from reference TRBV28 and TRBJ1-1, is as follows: DVKVTQSSRYLVKRTGEKVFLECVQDMDHENMFWYRQDPGLGLRLIYFSYDVKMKEKGDIPEGYSVSREKKERFSLILESASTNQTSMYLCASSSAGENTEAFFGQGTRLTVV.

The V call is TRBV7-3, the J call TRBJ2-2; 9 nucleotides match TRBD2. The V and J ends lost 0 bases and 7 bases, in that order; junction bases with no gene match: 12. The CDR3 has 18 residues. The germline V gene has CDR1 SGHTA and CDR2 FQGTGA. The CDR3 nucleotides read TGTGCCAGCAGCTTAACTTGGTCCGGCGGGGGGGCCGGCGGGGAGCTGTTTTTT. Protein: CASSLTWSGGGAGGELFF.